This TCR beta chain was captured in a study of shared clonotypes between healthy human individuals. Overall study results and limits: The naive CD4 repertoires of several donors were compared, and around 4.7% of clonotypes were shared.

Sequencing used immunoSEQ multiplex PCR; TCRdb keeps in-frame clones, though not all of them. The table has over 2 million clones, around 90% seen once. Deletions cut 2 bases from V and 8 bases from J, with 12 bases between. Germline V gene sequence: CDR1 SGHDN, CDR2 FVKESK. CDR3 length: 13 amino acids. This clone turned up a few times. What it binds is not known. The sequence derives from a man between 18 and 29 years old in good health. Some clones in this sample may be carry-over from other donors' samples. Sequenced input: naive CD4+ T cells from PBMCs. Regarding subset: CD45RA+ positively selected. The chain has TRBV14 and TRBJ1-1; D gene ambiguous. Here the CDR3 DNA reads TGTGCCAGCAGCCAACCTTCTTGGGCAGAAGCTTTCTTT. Its protein product is CASSQPSWAEAFF.